This T cell receptor beta chain was recorded in a study of blood T cell repertoires in COVID-19. Libraries were prepared by immunoSEQ multiplex PCR; TCRdb keeps only in-frame clonotypes and omits some of them. The table has roughly 400,000 clones, 90% seen once. Individuals aged roughly 18 to 95 years were recruited from roughly 22 US areas. Participant-given clinical history determined each cohort assignment. Recovered participants had two consecutive negative NP/OP PCR tests, healthcare professional clearance, or symptom resolution. This CDR3 contains 15 residues. Per germline, CDR1 KGHSH and CDR2 LQKENI. V lost 3 bases to trimming and J lost 5 bases, with 15 bases between them.

The V and J genes are TRBV18 and TRBJ2-3; TRBD2 might be the D (5 bases). This sequence was found in a man between 18 and 35 years old who had recovered from COVID-19. The material sequenced was PBMCs or T cells enriched from blood (not recorded which). The CDR3 DNA follows: TGTGCCAGCTCACCGGACTCCAATCTAAGAGATACGCAGTATTTT. Translation: CASSPDSNLRDTQYF.